This TCR beta chain is drawn from a study of shared clonotypes between healthy human individuals. As for the study in general: Each donor's CD4 naive and CD4 memory cells filled three plates apiece, CD8 naive two, and CD8 memory one. Study observations and caveats: Among donors, the sharing of clonotypes was expected to be influenced by sequencing depth.

For every subset, genomic DNA was evenly distributed across several immunoSEQ plates. On sorted subsets, replicate PCRs used 200 to 250 ng DNA, or 25,000 to 35,000 T cell genomes. Sequencing was performed with immunoSEQ multiplex PCR; in TCRdb, only in-frame clones are kept and a portion is missing. There are hundreds of thousands of clones in the sample; approximately 95% occur only once, and about 0.11% lies in the top ten. On this clone: The antigen remains unidentified.

Trimming removed 4 bases at V and 1 base at J, with 13 bases between. The CDR3 spans 14 residues. Germline V lookup: CDR1 SQVTM, CDR2 ANQGSEA. Cells designated naive CD8 were CD45RO-negative and were positively selected for CCR7, with terminally differentiated effector memory CD45RA+ cells excluded. The sample consisted of naive CD8+ T cells sorted from blood. The rearrangement joins TRBV29-1 to TRBJ1-1; perhaps TRBD1 as D (6 bases). The source of this sequence is a woman between 25 and 40 years old in good health. The DNA for the CDR3 is TGCAGCGTTGGGCAGGGGATATGGAACACTGAAGCTTTCTTT. This encodes CSVGQGIWNTEAFF.